The 25 T cell receptor beta chains presented below share a single source sample, sequenced in a study of human T cells and chemical hapten exposure. One entry per CDR3 protein results from TCRdb running MiXCR on the RACE reads. The profile shows a few hundred thousand distinct CDR3 sequences, about 6.9% of them singletons. Time point in this sample: patch test 2, 6 weeks after DPC sensitization. This sample's treatment: therapeutic diphenylcyclopropenone sensitization with weekly scalp DPC. Source: whole blood, taken in connection with sensitization to the hapten diphenylcyclopropenone (DPC). The receptors derive from a woman between 18 and 29 years old with alopecia areata. Some clones in this sample may be carry-over from other donors' samples.

This clonotype was seen at least ten times. The chain employs TRBV9 and TRBJ2-5; TRBD1 matches 11 bases. V lost 4 bases, J lost 2 bases, and 13 bases stayed unmatched. This CDR3 spans 18 amino acids. Germline assignment: CDR1 SGDLS and CDR2 YYNGEE. The DNA for the CDR3 is TGTGCCAGCAGCCCTTTTGGAACCGGGACAGGGGGTCAAGAGACCCAGTACTTC. Translation gives CASSPFGTGTGGQETQYF.

This clonotype was found a few times. The gene calls are TRBV7-8 and TRBJ2-5, with TRBD1 matching 7 bases. The CDR3 length is 16 residues. V shed 5 bases and J 2 bases; nucleotides not matched to a gene: 11. CDR1 SGHVS and CDR2 FQNEAQ come from the germline V gene. In DNA form, the CDR3 reads TGTGCCAGCAGCCAAAGGGGACAGAAGGTTCAAGAGACCCAGTACTTC. Translation gives CASSQRGQKVQETQYF.

This clonotype was counted a few times. This sequence joins TRBV6-5 and TRBJ2-2; a possible D gene is TRBD1 (6 bases). Trimming removed 5 bases at V and 5 bases at J, with 15 bases between. This CDR3 has 15 amino acids. Per germline, CDR1 MNHEY and CDR2 SVGAGI. CDR3 sequence (DNA): TGTGCCAGCAGTCTTACAGGGTCTGAGACCGGGGAGCTGTTTTTT. This encodes CASSLTGSETGELFF.

In its sample, this clonotype was seen many times. The genes are TRBV7-9 and TRBJ2-3, with 10 bases matching TRBD1. Germline lookup yields CDR1 SEHNR and CDR2 FQNEAQ (reference sequence). The CDR3 runs 17 residues. J gave up 0 bases and V 5 bases, and 8 bases lay outside the gene matches. This CDR3 is CASSPGQGVLSTDTQYF. Here the CDR3 DNA reads TGTGCCAGCAGCCCTGGACAGGGGGTCCTCAGCACAGATACGCAGTATTTT.

The sample holds a few counts of this clonotype. The V and J genes are TRBV6-2 or TRBV6-3 and TRBJ1-6; 7 bases agree with TRBD1. CDR1 is MNHEY, CDR2 SVGEGT, per germline. CDR3 length: 17 amino acids. V lost 3 bases, J lost 9 bases, and 14 bases stayed unmatched. The DNA for the CDR3 is TGTGCCAGCAGTTATGCGCCTCTACGACAGGGCTTTTCACCCCTCCACTTT. This codes for CASSYAPLRQGFSPLHF.

The sample holds a few counts of this clonotype. This chain uses TRBV6-2 or TRBV6-3 with TRBJ2-5, with no clear D. Trimming pared 5 bases from V and 5 bases from J, leaving 6 bases between. The CDR3 has 11 amino acids. Germline V gives CDR1 MNHEY, CDR2 SVGEGT. CDR3 loop: CASSNGETQYF. DNA of the CDR3: TGTGCCAGCAGTAACGGGGAGACCCAGTACTTC.

This rearrangement joins TRBV20-1 to TRBJ1-1; D call uncertain. Trimming removed 0 bases at V and 1 base at J, with 12 bases between. This CDR3 spans 15 amino acids. CDR1 is DFQATT, CDR2 SNEGSKA, per germline (reference sequence). The CDR3 sequence: CSARDSEAWNTEAFF. The CDR3, as DNA: TGCAGTGCTAGAGATTCAGAGGCGTGGAACACTGAAGCTTTCTTT.

In this sample, this clonotype turned up many times. This sequence joins TRBV27 and TRBJ2-1; D is unresolved. Trimming stripped 11 bases from V and 8 bases from J, with 13 bases between. The CDR3 runs to 11 residues. Germline V gene lookup returns CDR1 MNHEY and CDR2 SMNVEV (reference sequence). As DNA, the CDR3 is TGTGCCCCTCGGAAAAAAGATGAGCAGTTCTTC. The encoded protein is CAPRKKDEQFF.

This clonotype has a handful of counts. The rearrangement uses TRBV10-3 and TRBJ2-2; 7 bases map to TRBD1. V shed 8 bases, J shed 0 bases, and the junction held 0 bases outside the gene matches. The CDR3 consists of 13 residues. Germline-derived CDR1 and CDR2 are ENHRY and SYGVKD. CDR3 in DNA: TGTGCCATCCAGGGGGCGAACACCGGGGAGCTGTTTTTT. Its protein is CAIQGANTGELFF.

The genes are TRBV29-1 and TRBJ2-7; 7 positions match TRBD1. Germline CDR1 is SQVTM and CDR2 is ANQGSEA. Unmatched junction bases numbered 6, after V lost 7 bases and J lost 6 bases. This CDR3 is 11 amino acids long. The CDR3 region has the DNA TGCAGCGGCGTCGGACAGGCCGAGCAGTACTTC. Translated, it gives CSGVGQAEQYF.

This clonotype was seen repeatedly, ten times or more. The rearrangement uses TRBV28 and TRBJ2-7; D not resolved. Germline V gives CDR1 MDHEN, CDR2 SYDVKM. This CDR3 is built from 11 residues. V lost 6 bases, J lost 0 bases, and 3 bases lay in between. The CDR3 loop is CASRGSYEQYF. The DNA for the CDR3 is TGTGCCAGCAGGGGCTCCTACGAGCAGTACTTC.

The CDR3 coding sequence is TGTGCCAGCAGCCTAGAGAGGGGGCGGTATCAGCCCCAGCATTTT. It is translated as CASSLERGRYQPQHF. The V and J genes are TRBV6-6 and TRBJ1-5; 7 positions match TRBD1. Per germline, CDR1 MNHNY and CDR2 SVGAGI (reference sequence). J was trimmed by 5 bases and V by 6 bases; bases with no gene match: 10. The CDR3 loop spans 15 amino acids.

This clonotype was detected a few times. This rearrangement joins TRBV5-1 to TRBJ2-5; possibly TRBD1 or TRBD2 for D (5 bases each). V was clipped by 4 bases and J by 5 bases, with 15 bases between them. The germline V gene encodes CDR1 SGHRS and CDR2 YFSETQ. This CDR3 is built from 14 residues. Here the CDR3 reads CASSLGTGSETQYF. The DNA for the CDR3 is TGCGCCAGCAGCCTGGGGACGGGGTCGGAGACCCAGTACTTC.

The chain has TRBV10-3 and TRBJ2-3; TRBD1 might be the D (5 bases). CDR3 length equals 14 residues. Trimming removed 4 bases from V and 3 bases from J, with 11 bases in between. Germline CDR1 ENHRY, CDR2 SYGVKD. Here the CDR3 DNA reads TGTGCCATCAGTGCAGGGTCAGGGACAGATACGCAGTATTTT. Its protein product is CAISAGSGTDTQYF.

The sample holds many counts of this clonotype. V gene TRBV7-9 combines with J gene TRBJ1-5; D is unresolved. V gave up 7 bases and J gave up 0 bases, with 10 bases separating them. The V gene's germline CDR1 is SEHNR and CDR2 FQNEAQ (reference sequence). The CDR3 loop spans 14 amino acids. This CDR3 is CASTGTNSNQPQHF. For the CDR3, the DNA is TGTGCCAGCACAGGCACGAATAGCAATCAGCCCCAGCATTTT.

Ten or more counts support this clonotype. The genes are TRBV29-1 and TRBJ1-5; tentatively, D is TRBD1 (5 bases). The germline V gene encodes CDR1 SQVTM and CDR2 ANQGSEA. The CDR3 contains 17 residues. Between the trimmed V and J ends, which lost 1 base and 0 bases, there was a span of 16 bases. The CDR3 loop reads CSVEATPGRTSNQPQHF. DNA for the CDR3: TGCAGCGTTGAAGCCACCCCGGGACGGACTAGCAATCAGCCCCAGCATTTT. Complete variable domain (other parts from reference TRBV29-1 and TRBJ1-5): SAVISQKPSRDICQRGTSLTIQCQVDSQVTMMFWYRQQPGQSLTLIATANQGSEATYESGFVIDKFPISRPNLTFSTLTVSNMSPEDSSIYLCSVEATPGRTSNQPQHFGDGTRLSIL.

The chain uses TRBV5-1 and TRBJ2-7, with D perhaps TRBD2 (5 bases). The CDR3 contains 14 residues. Trimming removed 2 bases at V and 5 bases at J, with 14 bases between. In germline, CDR1 is SGHRS, CDR2 YFSETQ. The CDR3: CASSFSGKRDEQYF. The CDR3, as DNA: TGCGCCAGCAGCTTTTCCGGGAAGCGAGACGAGCAGTACTTC.

Regarding this clonotype: The junction and the germline gene differ at one end; a read error may be behind it. The V gene is TRBV20-1, the J gene TRBJ2-7; D assignment may be TRBD1 or TRBD2 (5 bases each). In germline, CDR1 is DFQATT, CDR2 SNEGSKA (reference sequence). The CDR3 has 11 amino acids. The CDR3 loop is CSARGQGPLTF. Here the CDR3 DNA reads TGCAGTGCTAGAGGGCAGGGACCCCTCACCTTC.

This CDR3 is CASSQDLPGTDTQYF. CDR3 bases: TGCGCCAGCAGCCAAGATCTACCCGGCACAGATACGCAGTATTTT. The V call is TRBV4-3, the J call TRBJ2-3; D is uncertain. V was clipped by 0 bases and J by 1 base, with 8 bases between them. Per germline, CDR1 LGHNA and CDR2 YSLEER. The CDR3 is made up of 15 amino acids.

The V call is TRBV20-1, the J call TRBJ2-3; 9 bases fit TRBD2. Germline CDR1 DFQATT, CDR2 SNEGSKA (reference sequence). V lost 0 bases, J lost 7 bases, and 8 bases stayed unmatched. This CDR3 is built from 15 residues. CDR3 residues: CSARDTGGGANTQYF. In nucleotides, the CDR3 is TGCAGTGCTAGAGATACGGGCGGGGGGGCAAATACGCAGTATTTT.

The chain joins TRBV15 to TRBJ2-5; D gene uncertain. Germline loops: CDR1 LNHNV, CDR2 YYDKDF (reference sequence). CDR3 length: 14 residues. Trimming stripped 4 bases from V and 0 bases from J, with 9 bases between. DNA of the CDR3: TGTGCCACCAGCATCGGTAAAGACCAAGAGACCCAGTACTTC. Its translation is CATSIGKDQETQYF.

This clonotype was counted only a few times. The chain has TRBV27 and TRBJ2-3; 8 bases map to TRBD2. This CDR3 spans 13 amino acids. The trim removed 3 bases at V and 4 bases at J, leaving 0 bases unmatched. CDR1 is MNHEY, CDR2 SMNVEV, per germline (reference sequence). The chain's CDR3 is CASSFGRADTQYF. In DNA form, the CDR3 reads TGTGCCAGCAGTTTCGGGAGGGCAGATACGCAGTATTTT.

In this sample, this clonotype turned up a few times. This chain joins TRBV18 and TRBJ2-4; no firm D call. Trimming shortened V by 11 bases and J by 3 bases, and 14 bases separated the two germline ends. CDR3 length equals 13 residues. The V gene's germline CDR1 is KGHSH and CDR2 LQKENI. The CDR3 nucleotides read TGTGCCTGCCGAGAGGTTGACAAAAACATTCAGTACTTC. Amino acid sequence: CACREVDKNIQYF. Full variable domain (missing parts from reference TRBV18 and TRBJ2-4): NAGVMQNPRHLVRRRGQEARLRCSPMKGHSHVYWYRQLPEEGLKFMVYLQKENIIDESGMPKERFSAEFPKEGPSILRIQQVVRGDSAAYFCACREVDKNIQYFGAGTRLSVL.

V and J are TRBV4-2 and TRBJ1-4; 7 bases fit TRBD1. This CDR3 is built from 15 residues. Germline V gene sequence: CDR1 LGHNA, CDR2 YNFKEQ. Trimming took 5 bases from V and 8 from J; bases not matched to a gene: 11. Written as DNA, the CDR3 is TGTGCCAGCAGCAACCTGGCACAGGGACAGGAAAAACTGTTTTTT. Protein product: CASSNLAQGQEKLFF.

This clonotype was recorded many times. The genes are TRBV5-1 and TRBJ2-5, with D possibly being TRBD1 or TRBD2 (6 bases each). Germline-derived CDR1 and CDR2 are SGHRS and YFSETQ. The CDR3 is 15 amino acids. With 4 bases removed from V and 2 bases from J, the gap between germline ends came to 15 bases. This CDR3 is CASSLLGGPQETQYF. DNA of the CDR3: TGCGCCAGCAGCCTACTGGGGGGCCCTCAAGAGACCCAGTACTTC.